Below, 10 T cell receptor beta chains from the same sample are listed, as sequenced in a study of cytomegalovirus exposure and HLA in healthy donors. Researchers ran the PCR with 60 Vbeta and 13 Jbeta primers. Measured with immunoSEQ multiplex PCR; TCRdb has only the in-frame clones, and not every one. The data hold some 130,000 clones, with around 77% observed a single time. Sequences were obtained from PBMCs. The receptors stem from a man aged 45-65 years in good health and CMV-seronegative.

This clone showed up many times. V is TRBV28 and J is TRBJ2-7, with 8 bases lining up with TRBD1. The CDR3 spans 15 residues. Germline V gives CDR1 MDHEN, CDR2 SYDVKM. The junction had 10 bases not matched to a gene; V was cut back by 6 bases and J by 3 bases. CDR3 DNA sequence: TGTGCCAGCAGATCCGACAGGGGTAATTTCTACGAGCAGTACTTC. This encodes CASRSDRGNFYEQYF.

The CDR3 DNA reads as TGTGCCAGCAGCACTAGTAATACGCAGTATTTT. Its protein is CASSTSNTQYF. The chain carries TRBV7-2 and TRBJ2-3; TRBD2 might be the D (5 bases). The CDR3 totals 11 residues. Germline V CDR1 and CDR2: SGHTA, FQGNSA. V was pared by 5 bases and J by 7 bases, with 7 bases between.

This clone was observed once. The gene calls are TRBV18 and TRBJ1-3, with TRBD1 as a possible D gene (6 bases). CDR1 KGHSH and CDR2 LQKENI come from the germline V gene. CDR3 length: 16 residues. Trimming cost V 1 base and J 4 bases, with 14 bases left between them. This CDR3 is CASSPLIPGDGNTIYF. The CDR3 DNA follows: TGTGCCAGCTCACCACTTATCCCAGGGGACGGAAACACCATATATTTT.

CDR3 sequence: CASSPRAGGLYEQYF. DNA for the CDR3: TGTGCCAGCAGTCCACGAGCGGGAGGGCTCTACGAGCAGTACTTC. This chain links TRBV28 with TRBJ2-7; 10 bases match TRBD2. Trimming removed 5 bases from V and 3 bases from J; junction bases left unmatched: 7. This CDR3 is 15 amino acids long. Germline values: CDR1 MDHEN, CDR2 SYDVKM.

The chain recombines TRBV6-1 with TRBJ2-1, with TRBD1 matching 7 bases. The germline V gene encodes CDR1 MNHNS and CDR2 SASEGT. The CDR3 covers 14 residues. The V gene end was trimmed by 6 bases and the J gene end by 0 bases; junction bases not matched to a gene: 2. DNA for the CDR3: TGTGCCAGCAGCCGGGACAGCTCCTACAATGAGCAGTTCTTC. This encodes CASSRDSSYNEQFF.

The chain has TRBV9 and TRBJ2-3; no reliable D call. The germline CDR1 and CDR2 sequences are SGDLS and YYNGEE. The CDR3 is made up of 12 amino acids. V was trimmed by 0 bases and J by 4 bases, leaving 3 bases between them. The DNA for the CDR3 is TGTGCCAGCAGCGTAGCATCAGATACGCAGTATTTT. Translating it yields CASSVASDTQYF.

J is TRBJ1-6 and V is TRBV6-5; D unresolved. CDR1 MNHEY and CDR2 SVGAGI come from the germline V gene. CDR3 length: 15 residues. The V end was cut by 8 bases, the J end by 10 bases, with 21 bases between. CDR3 nucleotides: TGTGCCAGCTACGCACAAGCGGGATTTGGGTCACCCCTCCACTTT. It is translated as CASYAQAGFGSPLHF.

This chain connects TRBV4-1 to TRBJ1-4; D not resolved. The V gene lost 1 base and the J gene lost 12 bases, with 15 bases spanning the gap. This CDR3 has 14 residues. Germline CDR1 MGHRA, CDR2 YSYEKL. CDR3 sequence reads: CASSQGAAARELFF. In nucleotides, the CDR3 is TGCGCCAGCAGCCAAGGAGCGGCGGCTAGGGAACTGTTTTTT.

The chain links TRBV10-3 to TRBJ2-7, with 12 nucleotides matching TRBD2. CDR1 ENHRY and CDR2 SYGVKD come from the germline V gene. CDR3 size: 15 residues. V lost 2 bases to trimming and J lost 4 bases; unmatched junction nucleotides: 3. In nucleotides, the CDR3 is TGTGCCATCAGTGAGAGCCTAGCGGGAGGGTACGAGCAGTACTTC. It translates to CAISESLAGGYEQYF.

This clone appeared a few times. This chain links TRBV6-5 with TRBJ2-7, with D tentatively TRBD1 (6 bases). Between the trimmed V and J ends, which lost 2 bases and 0 bases, there was a span of 11 bases. Germline CDR1 MNHEY, CDR2 SVGAGI. The CDR3 has 15 amino acids. In DNA form, the CDR3 reads TGTGCCAGCAGTTACACAGGGACCAACTCCTACGAGCAGTACTTC. Encoded protein: CASSYTGTNSYEQYF.